This record covers a single TCR beta chain. This sample is drawn from a study of blood T cell repertoires in COVID-19. Trimming cost V 2 bases and J 5 bases, with 6 bases left between them. The CDR3 length is 13 residues. Libraries were prepared by immunoSEQ multiplex PCR; TCRdb keeps only in-frame clonotypes and omits some of them. The table has around 100,000 clones, around nine tenths seen once; the top ten hold just over 15%. The source is a human donor in a cohort sampled during active COVID-19. The chain recombines TRBV12-3 or TRBV12-4 with TRBJ2-2; a possible D gene is TRBD2 (5 bases). Sequenced: peripheral blood. CDR3 DNA: TGTGCCAGCAGTTTAAGAGGGACCGGGGAGCTGTTTTTT. Residues: CASSLRGTGELFF.